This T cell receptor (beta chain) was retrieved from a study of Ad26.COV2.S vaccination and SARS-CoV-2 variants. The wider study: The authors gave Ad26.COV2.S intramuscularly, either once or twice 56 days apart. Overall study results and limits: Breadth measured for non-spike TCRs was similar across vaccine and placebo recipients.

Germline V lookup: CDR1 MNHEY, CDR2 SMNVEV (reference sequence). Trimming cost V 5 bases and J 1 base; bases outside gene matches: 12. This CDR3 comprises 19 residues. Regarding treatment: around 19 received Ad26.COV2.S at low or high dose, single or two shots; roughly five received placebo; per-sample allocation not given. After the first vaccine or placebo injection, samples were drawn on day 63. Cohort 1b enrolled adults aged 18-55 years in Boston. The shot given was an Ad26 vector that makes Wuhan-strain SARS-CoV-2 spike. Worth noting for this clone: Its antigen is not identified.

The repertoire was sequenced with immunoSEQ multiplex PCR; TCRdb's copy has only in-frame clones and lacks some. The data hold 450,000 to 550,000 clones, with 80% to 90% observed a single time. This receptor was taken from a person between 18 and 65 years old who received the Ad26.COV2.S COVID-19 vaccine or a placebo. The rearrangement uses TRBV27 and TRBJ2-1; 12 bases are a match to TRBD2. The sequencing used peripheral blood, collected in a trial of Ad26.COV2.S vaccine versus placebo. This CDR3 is CASSLRLAGVLSSYNEQFF. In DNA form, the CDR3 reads TGTGCCAGCAGTCTGAGACTAGCGGGAGTCCTCTCGTCCTACAATGAGCAGTTCTTC.